The rows below give T cell receptor beta chains drawn from one sample of a study of CD8+CD57+ T cells in acquired aplastic anemia. Via MiXCR, TCRdb re-called the reads, giving one row per CDR3 protein. This sample has around 160,000 distinct CDR3 sequences, with around 48% found just once. Sequenced sample: sorted CD4+, CD8+, or CD8+CD57+ T cells (not recorded which) from PBMCs. Receptors were obtained from a human donor with aplastic anemia. CDR3s include the opening cysteine and the closing phenylalanine or tryptophan. The D gene is left open where the match is weak. Clone size appears in some rows only: once, few, many, or a class for an expanded clone.

abundance: many
j_gene: TRBJ2-7
v_gene: TRBV5-1
d_gene: -
CDR3aa: CASSGGGQSYEQYF
CDR3nt: TGCGCCAGCAGCGGCGGGGGACAGTCCTACGAGCAGTACTTC

abundance: few
j_gene: TRBJ1-2
v_gene: TRBV30
d_gene: TRBD1
CDR3aa: CASDTGVNPQIYGYTF
CDR3nt: TGTGCCTCGGATACAGGGGTAAACCCTCAAATCTATGGCTACACCTTC

abundance: -
j_gene: TRBJ1-6
v_gene: TRBV9
d_gene: -
CDR3aa: CASSVAPGREGNSPLHF
CDR3nt: TGTGCCAGCAGCGTAGCCCCAGGCAGGGAGGGCAATTCACCCCTCCACTTT

abundance: many
j_gene: TRBJ1-6
v_gene: TRBV7-3
d_gene: -
CDR3aa: CASSLNAVGSPLHF
CDR3nt: TGTGCCAGCAGCTTAAACGCTGTGGGATCACCCCTCCACTTT

abundance: -
j_gene: TRBJ1-5
v_gene: TRBV28
d_gene: -
CDR3aa: CASSLRAGNQPQHF
CDR3nt: TGTGCCAGCAGCCTTCGGGCAGGGAATCAGCCCCAGCATTTT

abundance: -
j_gene: TRBJ2-5
v_gene: TRBV15
d_gene: -
CDR3aa: CATSRADRYQETQYF
CDR3nt: TGTGCCACCAGCAGAGCTGACAGGTACCAAGAGACCCAGTACTTC

abundance: -
j_gene: TRBJ2-7
v_gene: TRBV10-3
d_gene: -
CDR3aa: CAISDAQSYEQYF
CDR3nt: TGTGCCATCAGTGATGCACAGTCCTACGAGCAGTACTTC

abundance: -
j_gene: TRBJ2-1
v_gene: TRBV7-8
d_gene: -
CDR3aa: CASSLVSSGYNEQFF
CDR3nt: TGTGCCAGCAGCTTAGTGAGTAGCGGCTACAATGAGCAGTTCTTC

abundance: -
j_gene: TRBJ2-3
v_gene: TRBV20-1
d_gene: TRBD2
CDR3aa: CSARLAGGSQNTQYF
CDR3nt: TGCAGTGCCAGACTAGCGGGGGGGTCCCAGAATACGCAGTATTTT

abundance: -
j_gene: TRBJ2-5
v_gene: TRBV2
d_gene: -
CDR3aa: CASSATQETQYF
CDR3nt: TGTGCCAGCAGTGCCACTCAAGAGACCCAGTACTTC

abundance: few
j_gene: TRBJ2-5
v_gene: TRBV3-1
d_gene: -
CDR3aa: CASSQEGIAQETQYF
CDR3nt: TGTGCCAGCAGCCAAGAGGGGATCGCCCAAGAGACCCAGTACTTC

abundance: few
j_gene: TRBJ1-5
v_gene: TRBV15
d_gene: -
CDR3aa: CATSRDKGNNQPQHF
CDR3nt: TGTGCCACCAGCAGAGACAAGGGCAACAATCAGCCCCAGCATTTT

abundance: -
j_gene: TRBJ2-2
v_gene: TRBV5-1
d_gene: -
CDR3aa: CASSPIADGELFF
CDR3nt: TGCGCCAGCAGCCCGATAGCAGACGGGGAGCTGTTTTTT

abundance: -
j_gene: TRBJ1-4
v_gene: TRBV20-1
d_gene: -
CDR3aa: CSASQGEKLFF
CDR3nt: TGCAGTGCTAGTCAGGGCGAAAAACTGTTTTTT

abundance: -
j_gene: TRBJ1-4
v_gene: TRBV10-3
d_gene: -
CDR3aa: CAISEGGGSTNEKLFF
CDR3nt: TGTGCCATCAGTGAAGGGGGAGGGTCAACTAATGAAAAACTGTTTTTT

abundance: -
j_gene: TRBJ2-7
v_gene: TRBV7-9
d_gene: -
CDR3aa: CASSFPAQSYEQYF
CDR3nt: TGTGCCAGCAGCTTCCCGGCACAGAGCTACGAGCAGTACTTC

abundance: -
j_gene: TRBJ2-1
v_gene: TRBV14
d_gene: -
CDR3aa: CASSPRLGSEQFF
CDR3nt: TGTGCCAGCAGCCCCCGCCTGGGCAGTGAGCAGTTCTTC

abundance: few
j_gene: TRBJ2-3
v_gene: TRBV30
d_gene: TRBD2
CDR3aa: CAWSAGGNTQYF
CDR3nt: TGTGCCTGGAGTGCGGGGGGGAATACGCAGTATTTT

abundance: -
j_gene: TRBJ1-1
v_gene: TRBV29-1
d_gene: TRBD1
CDR3aa: CSAGGGRGTEAFF
CDR3nt: TGCAGCGCTGGAGGGGGCAGGGGGACTGAAGCTTTCTTT

abundance: -
j_gene: TRBJ1-1
v_gene: TRBV18
d_gene: TRBD1
CDR3aa: CASSARTGGAETEAFF
CDR3nt: TGTGCCAGCTCAGCAAGGACAGGGGGCGCTGAGACTGAAGCTTTCTTT

abundance: -
j_gene: TRBJ1-1
v_gene: TRBV5-1
d_gene: -
CDR3aa: CASSLSGVANTEAFF
CDR3nt: TGCGCCAGCAGTCTATCAGGGGTGGCGAACACTGAAGCTTTCTTT

abundance: many
j_gene: TRBJ2-3
v_gene: TRBV7-9
d_gene: -
CDR3aa: CASSLLDTQYF
CDR3nt: TGTGCCAGCAGCTTATTGGATACGCAGTATTTT

abundance: -
j_gene: TRBJ2-3
v_gene: TRBV7-3
d_gene: TRBD1
CDR3aa: CASSSTGSDTQYF
CDR3nt: TGTGCCAGCAGCTCGACAGGGTCAGATACGCAGTATTTT

abundance: -
j_gene: TRBJ2-7
v_gene: TRBV10-3
d_gene: -
CDR3aa: CAISSGPTYEQYF
CDR3nt: TGTGCCATCAGTTCGGGGCCCACCTACGAGCAGTACTTC

abundance: -
j_gene: TRBJ2-1
v_gene: TRBV9
d_gene: -
CDR3aa: CASSSQTRESEQFF
CDR3nt: TGTGCCAGCAGCTCCCAGACTCGGGAAAGTGAGCAGTTCTTC

abundance: -
j_gene: TRBJ1-2
v_gene: TRBV12-3/TRBV12-4
d_gene: -
CDR3aa: CASSFAVSGGGYTF
CDR3nt: TGTGCCAGCAGCTTTGCGGTGTCTGGTGGTGGCTACACCTTC

abundance: once
j_gene: TRBJ2-5
v_gene: TRBV3-1
d_gene: -
CDR3aa: CASSQGPGLETQYF
CDR3nt: TGTGCCAGCAGCCAAGGGCCAGGGTTAGAGACCCAGTACTTC

abundance: many
j_gene: TRBJ2-3
v_gene: TRBV6-1
d_gene: -
CDR3aa: CASTGFLTDTQYF
CDR3nt: TGTGCCAGCACAGGTTTTCTCACAGATACGCAGTATTTT

abundance: many
j_gene: TRBJ1-2
v_gene: TRBV19
d_gene: -
CDR3aa: CASSIRGADTYGYTF
CDR3nt: TGTGCCAGTAGTATACGAGGGGCCGATACGTATGGCTACACCTTC

abundance: many
j_gene: TRBJ1-1
v_gene: TRBV9
d_gene: -
CDR3aa: CASSVTGLRDTEAFF
CDR3nt: TGTGCCAGCAGCGTAACAGGGTTGAGGGACACTGAAGCTTTCTTT

abundance: many
j_gene: TRBJ1-4
v_gene: TRBV20-1
d_gene: -
CDR3aa: CSASGENEKLFF
CDR3nt: TGCAGTGCGAGCGGGGAGAATGAAAAACTGTTTTTT

abundance: -
j_gene: TRBJ1-5
v_gene: TRBV5-1
d_gene: -
CDR3aa: CASSLRPQGSNYSNQPQHF
CDR3nt: TGCGCCAGCAGCTTGAGGCCCCAGGGATCCAATTATAGCAATCAGCCCCAGCATTTT

abundance: many
j_gene: TRBJ1-2
v_gene: TRBV5-1
d_gene: -
CDR3aa: CASSLDQGRGGYTF
CDR3nt: TGCGCCAGCAGCTTGGACCAGGGGAGAGGTGGCTACACCTTC

abundance: -
j_gene: TRBJ2-7
v_gene: TRBV29-1
d_gene: TRBD1
CDR3aa: CSVEIGDRGYEQYF
CDR3nt: TGCAGCGTTGAAATTGGGGACAGGGGCTACGAGCAGTACTTC

abundance: -
j_gene: TRBJ2-1
v_gene: TRBV19
d_gene: TRBD2
CDR3aa: CASSIEGGEIYNEQFF
CDR3nt: TGTGCCAGTAGTATAGAGGGGGGGGAAATCTACAATGAGCAGTTCTTC

abundance: few
j_gene: TRBJ1-1
v_gene: TRBV28
d_gene: -
CDR3aa: CASSLLRLEAFF
CDR3nt: TGTGCCAGCAGTCTACTCAGACTTGAAGCTTTCTTT

abundance: many
j_gene: TRBJ1-1
v_gene: TRBV19
d_gene: -
CDR3aa: CASSIGGFAEAFF
CDR3nt: TGTGCCAGTAGTATTGGGGGGTTTGCTGAAGCTTTCTTT

abundance: many
j_gene: TRBJ1-1
v_gene: TRBV6-2/TRBV6-3
d_gene: -
CDR3aa: CASSYSQGNTEAFF
CDR3nt: TGTGCCAGCAGTTACTCGCAGGGGAACACTGAAGCTTTCTTT

abundance: many
j_gene: TRBJ1-2
v_gene: TRBV7-3
d_gene: -
CDR3aa: CASSLSKNYGYTF
CDR3nt: TGTGCCAGCAGCTTATCTAAGAACTATGGCTACACCTTC

abundance: many
j_gene: TRBJ2-7
v_gene: TRBV10-2
d_gene: -
CDR3aa: CASSDQRVQVQPYEQYF
CDR3nt: TGCGCCAGCAGTGATCAAAGGGTACAGGTCCAACCCTACGAGCAGTACTTC

abundance: many
j_gene: TRBJ2-5
v_gene: TRBV7-2
d_gene: -
CDR3aa: CASSLARVQETQYF
CDR3nt: TGTGCCAGCAGCTTAGCAAGGGTCCAAGAGACCCAGTACTTC

abundance: -
j_gene: TRBJ2-5
v_gene: TRBV7-8
d_gene: -
CDR3aa: CASSVGQGLGETQYF
CDR3nt: TGTGCCAGCAGCGTGGGTCAGGGCCTGGGGGAGACCCAGTACTTC

abundance: many
j_gene: TRBJ1-6
v_gene: TRBV7-9
d_gene: TRBD1
CDR3aa: CASSSQTGGNSPLHF
CDR3nt: TGTGCCAGCAGCTCCCAGACAGGGGGGAATTCACCCCTCCACTTT

abundance: -
j_gene: TRBJ2-7
v_gene: TRBV2
d_gene: -
CDR3aa: CASHVTYEQYF
CDR3nt: TGTGCCAGCCACGTTACCTACGAGCAGTACTTC

abundance: many
j_gene: TRBJ1-1
v_gene: TRBV14
d_gene: -
CDR3aa: CASSLGGSYTEAFF
CDR3nt: TGTGCCAGCTCCCTCGGGGGCTCTTACACTGAAGCTTTCTTT

abundance: -
j_gene: TRBJ2-7
v_gene: TRBV4-1
d_gene: -
CDR3aa: CASSLSQGLEQYF
CDR3nt: TGCGCCAGCAGCCTATCCCAGGGACTCGAGCAGTACTTC

abundance: many
j_gene: TRBJ1-1
v_gene: TRBV5-1
d_gene: -
CDR3aa: CASSLGAVDTEAFF
CDR3nt: TGCGCCAGCAGCTTGGGGGCAGTGGACACTGAAGCTTTCTTT

abundance: many
j_gene: TRBJ1-2
v_gene: TRBV6-1
d_gene: -
CDR3aa: CASGQGAGGIYGYTF
CDR3nt: TGTGCCAGCGGACAAGGTGCGGGGGGCATATATGGCTACACCTTC

abundance: many
j_gene: TRBJ1-5
v_gene: TRBV19
d_gene: -
CDR3aa: CASSPPTVSNQPQHF
CDR3nt: TGTGCCAGTAGCCCCCCGACAGTTAGCAATCAGCCCCAGCATTTT

abundance: -
j_gene: TRBJ2-4
v_gene: TRBV3-1
d_gene: TRBD2
CDR3aa: CASSQSLGLVLNIQYF
CDR3nt: TGTGCCAGCAGCCAAAGCTTGGGACTAGTGTTAAACATTCAGTACTTC

abundance: few
j_gene: TRBJ2-7
v_gene: TRBV7-2
d_gene: -
CDR3aa: CASSPQTGDEKYF
CDR3nt: TGTGCCAGCAGCCCTCAGACAGGCGACGAGAAGTACTTC

abundance: -
j_gene: TRBJ2-1
v_gene: TRBV7-7
d_gene: -
CDR3aa: CASSLAAYNEQFF
CDR3nt: TGTGCCAGCAGCTTAGCAGCGTACAATGAGCAGTTCTTC

abundance: few
j_gene: TRBJ2-5
v_gene: TRBV28
d_gene: -
CDR3aa: CASSRTKETQYF
CDR3nt: TGTGCCAGCAGCCGGACGAAAGAGACCCAGTACTTC

abundance: many
j_gene: TRBJ1-4
v_gene: TRBV5-1
d_gene: TRBD1
CDR3aa: CASSLAQGATEKLFF
CDR3nt: TGCGCCAGCAGCTTGGCACAGGGGGCGACTGAAAAACTGTTTTTT

abundance: -
j_gene: TRBJ1-1
v_gene: TRBV29-1
d_gene: -
CDR3aa: CSVTSLKGNEAFF
CDR3nt: TGCAGCGTCACGAGCCTGAAGGGGAATGAAGCTTTCTTT